A single sample gave rise to the 25 T cell receptor beta chains below, sequenced in a study of T-cell reconstitution after alpha-beta-depleted transplantation in children. Library preparation (for TCRbeta) was performed with unique molecular identifiers. MiXCR was run by TCRdb on the PCR reads, yielding one entry per CDR3 protein. The data hold roughly 340,000 distinct CDR3 sequences, with under 20% observed a single time. This specimen was PBMCs, mostly from graft donor cells, taken 360 days after TCRalphabeta/CD19-depleted stem cell transplant. The receptors here all came from a male patient aged 2 to 9 who had a stem cell transplant for acute lymphoblastic leukemia, so the T cells may come from the graft donor.

This clonotype was recorded a few times. The chain links TRBV5-5 to TRBJ2-3; D gene uncertain. Trimming cost V 2 bases and J 3 bases, with 13 bases left between them. This CDR3 has 15 residues. Germline-derived CDR1 and CDR2 are SGHKS and YYEKEE (reference sequence). This chain's CDR3 is CASSLSVGVTDTQYF. The CDR3 DNA follows: TGTGCCAGCAGCTTATCTGTTGGGGTTACAGATACGCAGTATTTT.

This clonotype was detected many times. The gene calls are TRBV5-1 and TRBJ2-3, with TRBD2 as a possible D gene (6 bases). The germline gives CDR1 SGHRS, CDR2 YFSETQ. Trimming pared 0 bases from V and 8 bases from J, leaving 10 bases between. This CDR3 has 13 residues. The CDR3 here is CASSLVGRSTQYF. The CDR3 DNA reads as TGCGCCAGCAGCTTGGTGGGGAGGAGTACGCAGTATTTT. The full variable domain, with the rest looked up from reference TRBV5-1 and TRBJ2-3, is KAGVTQTPRYLIKTRGQQVTLSCSPISGHRSVSWYQQTPGQGLQFLFEYFSETQRNKGNFPGRFSGRQFSNSRSEMNVSTLELGDSALYLCASSLVGRSTQYFGPGTRLTVL.

This clonotype was recorded a few times. The CDR3 loop reads CASRPITNTGELFF. CDR3 sequence (DNA): TGCGCCAGCAGGCCGATAACTAACACCGGGGAGCTGTTTTTT. The chain employs TRBV5-1 and TRBJ2-2; D gene ambiguous. This CDR3 region has 14 residues. V lost 5 bases and J lost 2, with 10 bases in between. Germline V gene sequence: CDR1 SGHRS, CDR2 YFSETQ.

This clonotype came up many times. This chain uses TRBV5-1 with TRBJ1-4; a possible D gene is TRBD1 (5 bases). The germline V gene has CDR1 SGHRS and CDR2 YFSETQ. This CDR3 comprises 14 residues. Between the trimmed V and J ends, which lost 4 bases and 5 bases, there was a span of 12 bases. CDR3 coding DNA: TGCGCCAGCAGCCCGGGACTCCCCAATGAAAAACTGTTTTTT. Protein sequence: CASSPGLPNEKLFF.

The rearrangement links TRBV6-5 to TRBJ2-7; D remains unclear. CDR3 length: 15 amino acids. From germline, CDR1 is MNHEY and CDR2 SVGAGI. The V end was cut by 1 base, the J end by 0 bases, with 10 bases between. CDR3 nucleotides: TGTGCCAGCAGTTACTGGTCTAGAAACTCCTACGAGCAGTACTTC. This gives the protein CASSYWSRNSYEQYF.

This clonotype showed up just a few times. The J gene is TRBJ1-4, the V gene TRBV3-1, with D possibly being TRBD1 (6 bases). V gave up 3 bases and J gave up 8 bases, with 25 bases separating them. This CDR3 spans 18 amino acids. Germline CDR1 LGHDT, CDR2 YNNKEL (reference sequence). CDR3 in amino acids: CASSHVSIGAGAKEKLFF. Here the CDR3 DNA reads TGTGCCAGCAGCCACGTATCGATCGGCGCGGGGGCGAAGGAAAAACTGTTTTTT. Full variable domain (outside the CDR3, taken from reference TRBV3-1 and TRBJ1-4): DTAVSQTPKYLVTQMGNDKSIKCEQNLGHDTMYWYKQDSKKFLKIMFSYNNKELIINETVPNRFSPKSPDKAHLNLHINSLELGDSAVYFCASSHVSIGAGAKEKLFFGSGTQLSVL.

The CDR3 sequence: CASSQETGARSPLHF. The CDR3 nucleotides read TGTGCCAGCAGCCAAGAAACAGGGGCAAGGTCACCCCTCCACTTT. The chain is built from TRBV3-1 and TRBJ1-6; 7 nucleotides line up with TRBD1. This CDR3 comprises 15 residues. V trimming: 0 bases; J trimming: 10 bases; junction bases outside the gene matches: 6. Germline loops: CDR1 LGHDT, CDR2 YNNKEL (reference sequence).

The CDR3 DNA sequence: TGTGCCAGCAGTACTAGAAACTACGAGCAGTACTTC. This sequence encodes CASSTRNYEQYF. The chain is built from TRBV28 and TRBJ2-7, with D tentatively TRBD2 (5 bases). V lost 5 bases to trimming and J lost 3 bases, with 8 bases between them. Germline-derived CDR1 and CDR2 are MDHEN and SYDVKM. The CDR3 sequence is 12 residues long.

J is TRBJ1-5 and V is TRBV28, with D unresolved. This CDR3 has 12 residues. Between the trimmed V and J ends, which lost 2 bases and 6 bases, there was a span of 5 bases. The V gene's germline CDR1 is MDHEN and CDR2 SYDVKM. CDR3 region: CASSLQAQPQHF. The CDR3 bases are TGTGCCAGCAGTTTACAGGCTCAGCCCCAGCATTTT.

This clonotype was counted ten times or more. The V and J genes are TRBV12-3 or TRBV12-4 and TRBJ1-1; D perhaps matches TRBD1 (6 bases). CDR3 length equals 15 residues. With 6 bases removed from V and 4 bases from J, the gap between germline ends came to 18 bases. Here the CDR3 reads CASSRIGGGGTEAFF. The CDR3 coding sequence is TGTGCCAGCAGCCGTATCGGGGGGGGCGGCACTGAAGCTTTCTTT.

There are many counts of this clonotype. The chain carries TRBV29-1 and TRBJ1-1, with TRBD1 matching over 10 bases. Germline CDR1 is SQVTM and CDR2 is ANQGSEA. CDR3 size: 15 residues. The trim removed 4 bases at V and 1 base at J, leaving 6 bases unmatched. The CDR3 loop reads CSVGKGTGENTEAFF. CDR3 nucleotides: TGCAGCGTTGGAAAAGGGACAGGGGAGAACACTGAAGCTTTCTTT.

This chain joins TRBV12-3 or TRBV12-4 and TRBJ2-5; D uncertain. V shed 6 bases and J shed 5 bases, with 19 bases lying between them. The CDR3 runs 15 residues. Here the CDR3 reads CASRFGNTYRETQYF. DNA for the CDR3: TGTGCCAGCAGGTTCGGTAATACTTATCGGGAGACCCAGTACTTC.

The sample holds a few counts of this clonotype. The chain combines TRBV21-1 with TRBJ2-1; the DNA was not compared with TRBD2, the D call given in the table. TRBV21-1 is shown as a pseudogene. CDR3 length: 14 residues. CDR3 DNA sequence: TGTGCCAGCAGGGTTAGCGGAGAATACAATGAGCAGTTCTTC. This encodes CASRVSGEYNEQFF.

This rearrangement joins TRBV28 to TRBJ2-1; no clear D. Trimming took 6 bases from V and 7 from J, leaving 10 bases between them. In germline, CDR1 is MDHEN, CDR2 SYDVKM. The CDR3 spans 12 residues. In nucleotides, the CDR3 is TGTGCCAGCAGCACGTATGTAAATGAGCAGTTCTTC. Its protein is CASSTYVNEQFF.

This clonotype was seen only once. This may arise from a read error, as a much more abundant clone is one base away. No conserved phenylalanine or tryptophan is present at the end of the CDR3, so a read error is the likely explanation. The genes are TRBV28 and TRBJ2-1, with D unresolved. This CDR3 spans 13 amino acids. The germline V and J ends were trimmed by 3 bases and 4 bases, with 7 bases remaining between them. Germline V CDR1 and CDR2: MDHEN, SYDVKM. CDR3 amino acids: CASSFGYYNEQFL. As DNA, the CDR3 is TGTGCCAGCAGTTTCGGCTATTACAATGAGCAGTTCCTC.

The rearrangement uses TRBV29-1 and TRBJ2-2; 8 nucleotides match TRBD1. V shed 6 bases, J shed 1 base, and the junction held 22 bases outside the gene matches. The CDR3 sequence is 20 residues long. Germline V gene sequence: CDR1 SQVTM, CDR2 ANQGSEA. The CDR3 nucleotides read TGCAGCGTGAATCGGGGTCCGGGTGGACAGGGCAATTTGAACACCGGGGAGCTGTTTTTT. As protein: CSVNRGPGGQGNLNTGELFF.

The genes are TRBV15 and TRBJ2-1; 9 nucleotides line up with TRBD1. The germline gives CDR1 LNHNV, CDR2 YYDKDF (reference sequence). The V segment lost 3 bases and the J segment 2 bases; nucleotides outside the gene matches: 8. The CDR3 is 17 residues long. CDR3 DNA sequence: TGTGCCACCAGCAGGCCCCCGGGACAGGGAACCTACAATGAGCAGTTCTTC. Translation: CATSRPPGQGTYNEQFF.

The chain has TRBV7-8 and TRBJ2-3; TRBD2 matches 8 bases. The J segment lost 3 bases and the V segment lost 1 base, leaving 6 bases of the junction unmatched. This CDR3 is built from 16 residues. In germline, CDR1 is SGHVS, CDR2 FQNEAQ. The CDR3 reads CASSLDRRGGTDTQYF. The CDR3 region has the DNA TGTGCCAGCAGCTTAGACCGCCGGGGGGGGACAGATACGCAGTATTTT.

The chain is built from TRBV28 and TRBJ2-1, with D perhaps matching TRBD1 or TRBD2 (5 bases each). The V end was cut by 6 bases, the J end by 8 bases, with 17 bases between. Germline V lookup: CDR1 MDHEN, CDR2 SYDVKM. The CDR3 has 14 residues. This chain's CDR3 is CASRTRDPRDEQFF. In nucleotides, the CDR3 is TGTGCCAGCAGGACCCGGGACCCCAGGGATGAGCAGTTCTTC.

This chain uses TRBV29-1 with TRBJ1-1; D ambiguous. Trimming pared 8 bases from V and 4 bases from J, leaving 14 bases between. Germline CDR1 reads SQVTM; CDR2 reads ANQGSEA. The CDR3 has 12 amino acids. The CDR3 DNA follows: TGCAGCCATAGGCCGGGGAGCACTGAAGCTTTCTTT. Translation gives CSHRPGSTEAFF.

Of note for this clonotype: One junction end does not reproduce the germline sequence, and a read error may be involved. The chain carries TRBV5-1 and TRBJ2-7; D is undetermined. Germline values: CDR1 SGHRS, CDR2 YFSETQ. The CDR3 runs 15 residues. The CDR3 region is CASSLGRGLYYDQYF. The CDR3 region has the DNA TGCGCCAGCAGCTTGGGTCGAGGCCTCTACTACGATCAGTACTTC.

V and J are TRBV2 and TRBJ2-1; 7 nucleotides match TRBD2. Germline values: CDR1 SNHLY, CDR2 FYNNEI. After removal of 5 bases from V and 5 bases from J, the junction contained 21 bases not matched to a gene. There are 19 residues in the CDR3. In nucleotides, the CDR3 is TGTGCCAGCAGTTCCCCCCCCCTACTAGCGAAGTGGTATGACAATGAGCAGTTCTTC. Translation gives CASSSPPLLAKWYDNEQFF.

This clonotype occurred many times. The genes are TRBV5-1 and TRBJ2-1; D remains ambiguous. Germline-derived CDR1 and CDR2 are SGHRS and YFSETQ. The CDR3 length is 14 residues. V gave up 2 bases and J gave up 4 bases, with 10 bases separating them. The CDR3 bases are TGCGCCAGCAGCTTAGGCTTATTTTACAATGAGCAGTTCTTC. Translating gives CASSLGLFYNEQFF.

The sample holds many counts of this clonotype. The rearrangement joins TRBV6-1 to TRBJ1-2; TRBD1 agrees at 8 bases. CDR1 is MNHNS and CDR2 is SASEGT in the germline V gene. V shed 5 bases and J 3 bases; nucleotides not matched to a gene: 2. The CDR3 consists of 13 residues. Written as DNA, the CDR3 is TGTGCCAGCAGTCCGACAGGGGACTATGGCTACACCTTC. Protein sequence: CASSPTGDYGYTF.

V gene TRBV10-3 combines with J gene TRBJ2-7; TRBD1 might be the D (5 bases). CDR3 length: 12 residues. Trimming pared 7 bases from V and 3 bases from J, leaving 10 bases between. Germline V gene lookup returns CDR1 ENHRY and CDR2 SYGVKD. DNA of the CDR3: TGTGCCATCAAAGGGGTTTTCTACGAGCAGTACTTC. It yields the protein CAIKGVFYEQYF.